The clone carrying this TCR beta chain has a single count. Its antigen remains unidentified. This entry comes from a study of graft-versus-host responses after intestinal transplantation. Study results and limitations: Allografts carried high graft-versus-host to host-versus-graft clonal ratios in patients having graft-donor T cell macrochimerism.

Sequencing used immunoSEQ multiplex PCR; TCRdb keeps in-frame clones, though not all of them. The sample lists roughly 12,000 clones; roughly 83% were seen once. The sample in question was PBMCs, obtained around 320 days after intestinal transplant. The sequence derives from a human patient who received an intestinal transplant, so some T cells may come from the graft donor.

The CDR3 coding sequence is TGTGCCATCAGCTCTAAACCGGGACAGGCCCACAATGAGCAGTTCTTC. Its protein is CAISSKPGQAHNEQFF. The V call is TRBV10-3, the J call TRBJ2-1; TRBD1 matches at 8 bases. With V trimmed by 6 bases and J by 5 bases, 12 bases remained unmatched. CDR1 is ENHRY, CDR2 SYGVKD, per germline. The CDR3 extends over 16 amino acids.